This T cell receptor beta chain emerged from a study of technical replicates of blood from a few donors. V was clipped by 6 bases and J by 4 bases; unmatched bases: 4. Looked up from germline, CDR1 is MNHNY and CDR2 is SVGAGI (reference sequence). CDR3 length: 15 amino acids. Here immunoSEQ multiplex PCR was the method, and the copy in TCRdb shows in-frame clones only, minus some. The sample carries approximately 79,000 clones, approximately 93% recorded once. The chain recombines TRBV6-6 with TRBJ2-1; 12 bases match TRBD1. The receptor comes from a human donor in good health. Specimen: T cells isolated from PBMCs. The CDR3 spells CASRAGQGAYNEQFF. CDR3 nucleotides: TGTGCCAGCAGAGCGGGACAGGGGGCTTACAATGAGCAGTTCTTC.